This T cell receptor beta chain was profiled in a study of T cell clonotyping in hematopoietic cell transplantation. Regarding the study as a whole: Few recipient clonotypes overlapped donors; over 95% were de novo at given depth. Higher Inverse Simpson Index values in graft donor and pretransplant recipient predicted broader posttransplant TCR diversity.

Sequenced by immunoSEQ multiplex PCR; TCRdb stores in-frame clones only, minus some. The sample lists 16,000 or so clones; over 50% were seen once. Blood collection times were about day -28 and days 30, 100, 180 posttransplant. Trimming pared 5 bases from V and 5 bases from J, leaving 13 bases between. Germline V gives CDR1 GTSNPN, CDR2 SVGIG (reference sequence). The CDR3 is 13 residues long. In regard to this clone: The antigen remains undetermined.

The sequencing used PBMCs, collected 30 days after allogeneic stem cell transplant. The chain links TRBV30 to TRBJ1-5; the D gene is possibly TRBD1 (6 bases). The sequence derives from a male patient aged 50 to 59 who had an allogeneic stem cell transplant from an unrelated donor, so T cells may come from the graft donor. Some clones in this sample may be carry-over from other donors' samples. CDR3 loop: CAWGLAGDQPQHF. The CDR3 DNA reads as TGTGCCTGGGGGCTCGCAGGGGATCAGCCCCAGCATTTT.